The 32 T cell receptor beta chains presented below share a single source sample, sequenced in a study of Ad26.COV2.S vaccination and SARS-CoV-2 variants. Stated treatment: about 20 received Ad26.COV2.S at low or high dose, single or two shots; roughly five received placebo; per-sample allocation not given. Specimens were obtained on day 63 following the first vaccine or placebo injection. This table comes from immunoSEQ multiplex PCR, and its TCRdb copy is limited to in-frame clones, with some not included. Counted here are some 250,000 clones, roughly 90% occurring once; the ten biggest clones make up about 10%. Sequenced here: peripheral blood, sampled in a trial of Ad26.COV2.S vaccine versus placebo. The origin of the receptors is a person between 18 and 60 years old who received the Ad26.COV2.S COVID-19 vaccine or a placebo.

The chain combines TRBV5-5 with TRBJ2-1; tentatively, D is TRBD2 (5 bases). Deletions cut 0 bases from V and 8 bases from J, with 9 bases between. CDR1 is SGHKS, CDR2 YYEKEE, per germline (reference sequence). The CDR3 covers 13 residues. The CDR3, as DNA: TGTGCCAGCAGCTTGGTAGGTAGCGATGAGCAGTTCTTC. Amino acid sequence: CASSLVGSDEQFF.

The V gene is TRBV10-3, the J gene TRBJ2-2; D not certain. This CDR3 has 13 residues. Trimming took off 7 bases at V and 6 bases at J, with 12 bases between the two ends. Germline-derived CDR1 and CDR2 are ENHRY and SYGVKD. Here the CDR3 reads CAIKGVEPGELFF. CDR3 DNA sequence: TGTGCCATCAAAGGCGTCGAGCCCGGGGAGCTGTTTTTT.

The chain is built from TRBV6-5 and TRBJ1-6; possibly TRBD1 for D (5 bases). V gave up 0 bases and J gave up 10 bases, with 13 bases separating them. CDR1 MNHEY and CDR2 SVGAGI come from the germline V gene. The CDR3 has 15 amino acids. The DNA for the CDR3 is TGTGCCAGCAGTTACTCCCGGGACGTTTGGTCACCCCTCCACTTT. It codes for CASSYSRDVWSPLHF.

Written as DNA, the CDR3 is TGTGCCAGCAGCCTGCGGGCCAACAATGAGCAGTTCTTC. This translates into CASSLRANNEQFF. The rearrangement joins TRBV3-1 (or the pseudogene TRBV3-2) to TRBJ2-1; maybe TRBD2 (5 bases). CDR1 is LGHDT, CDR2 YNNKEL, per germline (reference sequence). The CDR3 is 13 amino acids. Trimming stripped 4 bases from V and 5 bases from J, with 9 bases between.

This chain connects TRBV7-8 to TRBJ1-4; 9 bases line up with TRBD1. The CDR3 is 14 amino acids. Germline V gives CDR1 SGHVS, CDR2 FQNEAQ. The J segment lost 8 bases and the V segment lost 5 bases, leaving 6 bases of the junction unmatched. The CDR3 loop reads CASSLTGGGEKLFF. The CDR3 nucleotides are TGTGCCAGCAGCCTGACAGGGGGTGGGGAAAAACTGTTTTTT.

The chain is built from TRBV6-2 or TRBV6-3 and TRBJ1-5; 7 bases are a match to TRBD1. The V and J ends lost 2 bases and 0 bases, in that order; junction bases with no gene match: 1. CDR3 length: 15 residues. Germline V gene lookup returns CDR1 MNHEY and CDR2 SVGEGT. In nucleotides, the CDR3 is TGTGCCAGCAGTTACGGACAGGTTAGCAATCAGCCCCAGCATTTT. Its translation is CASSYGQVSNQPQHF.

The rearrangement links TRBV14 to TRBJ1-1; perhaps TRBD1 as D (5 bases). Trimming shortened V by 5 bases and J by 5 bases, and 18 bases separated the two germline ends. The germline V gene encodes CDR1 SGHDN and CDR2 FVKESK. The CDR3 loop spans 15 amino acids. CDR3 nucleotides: TGTGCCAGCAGCTCCCACAGCGGTGGGGGAACTGAAGCTTTCTTT. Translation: CASSSHSGGGTEAFF.

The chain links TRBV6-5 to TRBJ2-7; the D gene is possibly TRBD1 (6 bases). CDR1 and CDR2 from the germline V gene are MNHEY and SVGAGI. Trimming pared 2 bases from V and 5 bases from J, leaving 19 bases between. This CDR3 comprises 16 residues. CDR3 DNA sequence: TGTGCCAGCAGTTACGGGGACACACAAGGGTTTCACGAGCAGTACTTC. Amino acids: CASSYGDTQGFHEQYF.

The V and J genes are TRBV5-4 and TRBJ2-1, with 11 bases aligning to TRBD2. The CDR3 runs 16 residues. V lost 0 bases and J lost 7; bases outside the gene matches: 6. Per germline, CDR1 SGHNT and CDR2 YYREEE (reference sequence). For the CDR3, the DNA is TGTGCCAGCAGCTTGGTCGGACTAGCGGGCCTGAATGAGCAGTTCTTC. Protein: CASSLVGLAGLNEQFF. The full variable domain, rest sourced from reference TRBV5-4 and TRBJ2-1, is ETGVTQSPTHLIKTRGQQVTLRCSSQSGHNTVSWYQQALGQGPQFIFQYYREEENGRGNFPPRFSGLQFPNYSSELNVNALELDDSALYLCASSLVGLAGLNEQFFGPGTRLTVL.

The CDR3 protein is CASSPGVGGRFGGYTF. In DNA form, the CDR3 reads TGTGCCAGCAGCCCTGGCGTCGGGGGGCGATTTGGCGGCTACACCTTC. The chain links TRBV5-4 to TRBJ1-2, with D tentatively TRBD1 (6 bases). Trimming removed 4 bases from V and 8 bases from J, with 24 bases in between. This CDR3 contains 16 residues. Germline lookup yields CDR1 SGHNT and CDR2 YYREEE (reference sequence).

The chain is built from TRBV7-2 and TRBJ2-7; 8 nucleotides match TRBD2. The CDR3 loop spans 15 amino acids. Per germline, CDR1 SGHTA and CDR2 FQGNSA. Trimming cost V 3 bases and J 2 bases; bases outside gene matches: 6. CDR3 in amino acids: CASSFDLSGAYEQYF. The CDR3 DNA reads TGTGCCAGCAGCTTCGACCTTAGCGGGGCCTACGAGCAGTACTTC.

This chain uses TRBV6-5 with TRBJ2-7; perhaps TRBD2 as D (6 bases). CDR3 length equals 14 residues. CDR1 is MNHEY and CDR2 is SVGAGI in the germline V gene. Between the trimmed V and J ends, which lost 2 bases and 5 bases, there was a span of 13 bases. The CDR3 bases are TGTGCCAGCAGTTACGCCGGCGGGGCAAACGAGCAGTACTTC. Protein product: CASSYAGGANEQYF.

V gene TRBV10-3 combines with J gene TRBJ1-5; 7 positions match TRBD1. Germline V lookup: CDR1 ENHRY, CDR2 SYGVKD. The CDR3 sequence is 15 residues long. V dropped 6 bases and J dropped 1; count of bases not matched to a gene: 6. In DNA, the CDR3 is TGTGCCATCAGCCCCGGGACAGAGAGCAATCAGCCCCAGCATTTT. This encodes CAISPGTESNQPQHF.

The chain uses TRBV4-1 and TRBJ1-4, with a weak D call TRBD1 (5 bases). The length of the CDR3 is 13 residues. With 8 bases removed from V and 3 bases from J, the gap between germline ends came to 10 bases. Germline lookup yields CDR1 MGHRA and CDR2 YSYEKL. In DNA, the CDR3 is TGCGCCAGCTCGACAGAGTCTAATGAAAAACTGTTTTTT. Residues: CASSTESNEKLFF.

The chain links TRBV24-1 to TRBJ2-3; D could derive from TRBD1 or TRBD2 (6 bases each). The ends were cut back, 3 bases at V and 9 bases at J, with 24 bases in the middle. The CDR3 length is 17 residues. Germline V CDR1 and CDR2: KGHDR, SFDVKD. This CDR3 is CATSDIPTGDTQITQYF. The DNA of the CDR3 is TGTGCCACCAGTGATATCCCGACGGGGGACACACAGATAACGCAGTATTTT.

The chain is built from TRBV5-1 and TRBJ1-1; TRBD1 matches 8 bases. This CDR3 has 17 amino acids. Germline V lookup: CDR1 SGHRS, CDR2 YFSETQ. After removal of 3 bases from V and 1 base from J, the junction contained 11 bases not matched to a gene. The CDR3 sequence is CASSWGTGGMGNTEAFF. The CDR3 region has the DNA TGCGCCAGCAGCTGGGGAACAGGGGGAATGGGGAACACTGAAGCTTTCTTT.

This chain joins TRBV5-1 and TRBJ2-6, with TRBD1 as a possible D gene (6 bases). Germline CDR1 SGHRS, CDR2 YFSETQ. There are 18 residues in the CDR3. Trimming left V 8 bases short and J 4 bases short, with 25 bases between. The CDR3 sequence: CASSTGTFLPLGANVLTF. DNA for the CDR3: TGCGCCAGTTCAACCGGGACATTTCTCCCCCTCGGGGCCAACGTCCTGACTTTC.

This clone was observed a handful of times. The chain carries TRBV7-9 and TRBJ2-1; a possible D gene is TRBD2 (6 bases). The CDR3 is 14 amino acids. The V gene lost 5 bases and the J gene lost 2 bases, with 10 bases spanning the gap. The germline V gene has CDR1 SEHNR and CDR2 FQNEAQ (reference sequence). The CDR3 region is CASSPPGAYNEQFF. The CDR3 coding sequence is TGTGCCAGCAGCCCCCCGGGGGCCTACAATGAGCAGTTCTTC.

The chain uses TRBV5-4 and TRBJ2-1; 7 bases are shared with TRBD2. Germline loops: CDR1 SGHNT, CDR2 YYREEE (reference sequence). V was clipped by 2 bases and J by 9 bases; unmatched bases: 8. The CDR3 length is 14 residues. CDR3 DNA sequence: TGTGCCAGCAGCTTAGTGGGTCGACTAGCTGAGCAGTTCTTC. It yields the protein CASSLVGRLAEQFF.

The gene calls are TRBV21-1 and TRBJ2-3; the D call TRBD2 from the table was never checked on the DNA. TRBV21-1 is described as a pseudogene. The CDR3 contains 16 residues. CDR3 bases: TGTGCCAGCAGCAAAAGGTGGCAGCGTAGCACAGATACGCAGTATTTT. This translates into CASSKRWQRSTDTQYF.

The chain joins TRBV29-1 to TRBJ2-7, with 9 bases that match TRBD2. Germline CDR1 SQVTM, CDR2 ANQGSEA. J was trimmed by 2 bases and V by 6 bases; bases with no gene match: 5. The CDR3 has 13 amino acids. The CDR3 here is CSVRGGGTYEQYF. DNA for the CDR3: TGCAGCGTGCGGGGGGGAGGGACCTACGAGCAGTACTTC.

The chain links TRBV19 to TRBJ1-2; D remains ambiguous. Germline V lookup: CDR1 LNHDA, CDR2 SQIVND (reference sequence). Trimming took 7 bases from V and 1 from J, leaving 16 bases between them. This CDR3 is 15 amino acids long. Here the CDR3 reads CASTTLRAVNYGYTF. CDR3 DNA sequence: TGTGCCAGTACCACACTGAGGGCTGTTAACTATGGCTACACCTTC.

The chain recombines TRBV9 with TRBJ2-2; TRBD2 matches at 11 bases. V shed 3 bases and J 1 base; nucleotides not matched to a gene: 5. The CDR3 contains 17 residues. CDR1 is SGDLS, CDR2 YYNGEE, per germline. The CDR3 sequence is CASSAIGTSGNTGELFF. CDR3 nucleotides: TGTGCCAGCAGCGCAATTGGGACTAGCGGGAACACCGGGGAGCTGTTTTTT.

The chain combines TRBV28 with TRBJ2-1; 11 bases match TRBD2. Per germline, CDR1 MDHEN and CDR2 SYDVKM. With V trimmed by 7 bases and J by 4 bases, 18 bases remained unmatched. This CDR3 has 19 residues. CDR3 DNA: TGTGCCAGCACCGTCCCCCTGACTAGCGGGACTTCCAAATACAATGAGCAGTTCTTC. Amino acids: CASTVPLTSGTSKYNEQFF.

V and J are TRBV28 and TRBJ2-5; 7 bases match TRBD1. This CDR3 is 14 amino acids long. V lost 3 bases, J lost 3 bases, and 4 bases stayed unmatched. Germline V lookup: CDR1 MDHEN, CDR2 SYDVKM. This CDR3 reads CASSFLGQKETQYF. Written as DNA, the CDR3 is TGTGCCAGCAGTTTTTTGGGACAGAAAGAGACCCAGTACTTC.

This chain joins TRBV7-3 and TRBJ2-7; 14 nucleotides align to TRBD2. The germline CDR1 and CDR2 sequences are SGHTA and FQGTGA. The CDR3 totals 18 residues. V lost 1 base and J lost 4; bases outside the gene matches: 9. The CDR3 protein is CASSLIARRTSGGYEQYF. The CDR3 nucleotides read TGTGCCAGCAGCTTAATAGCACGGCGGACTAGCGGGGGGTACGAGCAGTACTTC.

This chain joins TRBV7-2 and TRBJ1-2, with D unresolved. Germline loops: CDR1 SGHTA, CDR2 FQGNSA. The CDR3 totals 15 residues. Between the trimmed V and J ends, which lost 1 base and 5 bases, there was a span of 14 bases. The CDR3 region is CASSLVGQPVYGYTF. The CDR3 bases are TGTGCCAGCAGCTTAGTAGGCCAGCCCGTGTATGGCTACACCTTC.

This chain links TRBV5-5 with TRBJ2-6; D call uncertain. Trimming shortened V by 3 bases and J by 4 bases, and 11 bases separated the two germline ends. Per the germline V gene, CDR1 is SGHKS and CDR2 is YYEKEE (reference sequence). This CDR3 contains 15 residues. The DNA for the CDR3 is TGTGCCAGCAGCTCTCACCATACAGGGGCCAACGTCCTGACTTTC. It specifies CASSSHHTGANVLTF.

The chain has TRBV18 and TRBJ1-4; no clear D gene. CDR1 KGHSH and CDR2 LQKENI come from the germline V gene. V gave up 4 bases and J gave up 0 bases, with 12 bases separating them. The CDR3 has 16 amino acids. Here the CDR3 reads CASSQPIISTNEKLFF. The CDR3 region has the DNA TGTGCCAGCTCACAGCCTATAATATCAACTAATGAAAAACTGTTTTTT.

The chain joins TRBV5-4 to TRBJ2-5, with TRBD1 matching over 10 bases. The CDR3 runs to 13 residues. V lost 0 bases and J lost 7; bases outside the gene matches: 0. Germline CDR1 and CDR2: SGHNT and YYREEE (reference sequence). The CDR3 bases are TGTGCCAGCAGCTTGGGGACAGGGGGGACCCAGTACTTC. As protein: CASSLGTGGTQYF.

The CDR3 region has the DNA TGTGCCTGGACACCGGGAAGGGGCACTGGGGCCAACGTCCTGACTTTC. Its translation is CAWTPGRGTGANVLTF. V gene TRBV30 combines with J gene TRBJ2-6; TRBD1 or TRBD2 may be the D gene (5 bases each). Germline V lookup: CDR1 GTSNPN, CDR2 SVGIG (reference sequence). This CDR3 contains 16 residues. V was pared by 4 bases and J by 2 bases, with 15 bases between.

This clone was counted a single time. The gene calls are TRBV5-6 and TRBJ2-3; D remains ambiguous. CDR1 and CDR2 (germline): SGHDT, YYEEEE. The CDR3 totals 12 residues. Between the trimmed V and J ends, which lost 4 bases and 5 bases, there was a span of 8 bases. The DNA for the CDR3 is TGTGCCAGCAGCCCCACTCTAGATACGCAGTATTTT. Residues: CASSPTLDTQYF.